This T cell receptor (beta chain) comes out of a study of blood T cell repertoires in COVID-19. The overall study: Samples representing acute and convalescent COVID-19 were sourced from the United States, Italy and Spain. Sources were T cells, B-cell-depleted T cells, or PBMCs; the material itself was cDNA or gDNA.

In the authors' methods: Amplification of reference gene primers provided the estimated nucleated cell counts. TCRdb keeps only in-frame clones here, not all; method: immunoSEQ multiplex PCR. The D gene and trimming were derived from the DNA, and the V and J assignments and clone size from that table. The sample includes 75,000 to 100,000 clones, about 87% seen only once; the top ten take 15%. CDR1 and CDR2 from the germline V gene are SGHRS and YFSETQ. V trimming: 1 base; J trimming: 0 bases; junction bases outside the gene matches: 2. The CDR3 is made up of 16 amino acids. Source material: peripheral blood. This TCR derives from a human donor in a cohort sampled during active COVID-19. This sequence joins TRBV5-1 and TRBJ2-3, with 10 bases identical to TRBD2. The DNA for the CDR3 is TGCGCCAGCAGCTTGTCAGCGGGGGGGAGCACAGATACGCAGTATTTT. Protein product: CASSLSAGGSTDTQYF.